Sequencing of this T cell receptor (beta chain) was carried out in a study of blood T cells in healthy people across ages. The CDR3 has 16 residues. Germline assignment: CDR1 LGHDT and CDR2 YNNKEL (reference sequence). Trimming removed 1 base from V and 9 bases from J, with 16 bases in between. Sample-barcoded 5' priming and a J-beta primer mix drove a second PCR of 7 to 11 cycles. At least 2.5 million CDR3-containing paired-end reads were obtained per sample. Via MiXCR, TCRdb re-called the 5' RACE reads, giving one row per CDR3 protein. The sample lists 900,000 to 950,000 distinct CDR3 sequences; about 29% were seen once. This same sample was also part of a study on T cells of mothers and their children. That work states: Compared with unrelated pairs, related mother-child pairs had slightly higher, non-significant overlap.

Sequencing was done on a sample of blood. The sequence came from a woman aged 40 to 50 in good health. This chain links TRBV3-1 with TRBJ1-6; D gene unclear. The CDR3 DNA reads as TGTGCCAGCAGCCAAGGGCGGGATATCGGCTTTTCACCCCTCCACTTT. Its protein product is CASSQGRDIGFSPLHF.